A selection of T cell receptor beta chains follows, all from one sample in a study of T cells after yellow fever vaccination. TCRdb passed the 5' RACE reads through MiXCR, listing each CDR3 protein once. Among about 340,000 distinct CDR3 sequences, 8.5% to 9% were seen once, and the ten largest hold roughly 18%. The material was PBMCs, obtained on the day of the first yellow fever vaccination. The receptors come from a man in his late teens or twenties who received the YFV17D yellow fever vaccine. The CDR3 runs from the conserved cysteine through the conserved F or W. Each record gives: J gene, clone size, V gene, D gene, CDR3 DNA, CDR3 protein. A D gene is named only where the DNA matches it firmly. Where a row states a size, it is once, few, many or the class of an expanded clone; other rows omit it.

J gene: TRBJ2-3; clone size: many; V gene: TRBV18; D gene: -; CDR3 DNA: TGTGCCAGCTCACATCCAGGGGATACGCAGTATTTT; CDR3 protein: CASSHPGDTQYF
J gene: TRBJ1-3; clone size: few; V gene: TRBV4-2; D gene: -; CDR3 DNA: TGTGCCAGCAGCCAAGATCGAGGCCAGAAGGGAAACACCATATATTTT; CDR3 protein: CASSQDRGQKGNTIYF
J gene: TRBJ2-1; clone size: -; V gene: TRBV6-5; D gene: -; CDR3 DNA: TGTGCCAGCAGTTACTCCGGGCCCCGGAGCTCCTACAATGAGCAGTTCTTC; CDR3 protein: CASSYSGPRSSYNEQFF
J gene: TRBJ2-7; clone size: many; V gene: TRBV5-1; D gene: -; CDR3 DNA: TGCGCCAGCAGCTCCCAAGACTACGAGCAGTACTTC; CDR3 protein: CASSSQDYEQYF
J gene: TRBJ1-1; clone size: -; V gene: TRBV10-1; D gene: TRBD1; CDR3 DNA: TGCGCCAGCAGTGTGGGACAGGGTACTGAAGCTTTCTTT; CDR3 protein: CASSVGQGTEAFF
J gene: TRBJ1-1; clone size: few; V gene: TRBV12-3/TRBV12-4; D gene: -; CDR3 DNA: TGTGCCAGCAGGGCAGACATTCGGGCTTCGGCTTTCTTT; CDR3 protein: CASRADIRASAFF
J gene: TRBJ2-5; clone size: many; V gene: TRBV23-1; D gene: -; CDR3 DNA: TGCGCCAGCAGTCAATCGGGTCTTCGTATGGACAGAGGTCGGGAGACCCAGTACTTC; CDR3 protein: CASSQSGLRMDRGRETQYF
J gene: TRBJ2-1; clone size: many; V gene: TRBV5-1; D gene: TRBD2; CDR3 DNA: TGCGCCAGCAGCTGGGCCGGGACTAGCGGGGGGGATGAGCAGTTCTTC; CDR3 protein: CASSWAGTSGGDEQFF
J gene: TRBJ2-1; clone size: few; V gene: TRBV5-1; D gene: -; CDR3 DNA: TGCGCCAGCAGAGTGGACAATGAAAATGAGCAGTTCTTC; CDR3 protein: CASRVDNENEQFF
J gene: TRBJ1-2; clone size: few; V gene: TRBV3-1; D gene: -; CDR3 DNA: TGTGCCAGCAGCCGCAGGGGCGCCGGCTATGGCTACACCTTC; CDR3 protein: CASSRRGAGYGYTF
J gene: TRBJ2-7; clone size: many; V gene: TRBV7-9; D gene: -; CDR3 DNA: TGTGCCAGCAGCTTACTGACAGCTTACGAGCAGTACTTC; CDR3 protein: CASSLLTAYEQYF
J gene: TRBJ1-2; clone size: -; V gene: TRBV11-2; D gene: -; CDR3 DNA: TGTGCCAGCAGCTTGAGTACGGCGGGCTACACCTTC; CDR3 protein: CASSLSTAGYTF
J gene: TRBJ2-1; clone size: -; V gene: TRBV5-6; D gene: -; CDR3 DNA: TGTGCCAGCAGCTTATTGAGTCCACGGAGGATTAGGAATGAGCAGTTCTTC; CDR3 protein: CASSLLSPRRIRNEQFF
J gene: TRBJ2-1; clone size: -; V gene: TRBV11-2; D gene: TRBD2; CDR3 DNA: TGTGCCAGCAGCTTTAATCGGGATAGCGGGGGCTCCTACAATGAGCAGTTCTTC; CDR3 protein: CASSFNRDSGGSYNEQFF
J gene: TRBJ2-1; clone size: few; V gene: TRBV5-6; D gene: TRBD2; CDR3 DNA: TGTGCCAGCAGCGCCCCGGGGGGGCTTTACAATGAGCAGTTCTTC; CDR3 protein: CASSAPGGLYNEQFF
J gene: TRBJ1-1; clone size: few; V gene: TRBV29-1; D gene: -; CDR3 DNA: TGCAGCGTCAGATCCGGGACGGTGAACACTGAAGCTTTCTTT; CDR3 protein: CSVRSGTVNTEAFF
J gene: TRBJ2-2; clone size: -; V gene: TRBV4-3; D gene: TRBD2; CDR3 DNA: TGCGCCAGCAGCCAAAGACCGGGACTAGCGGGGGAGGGCACCGGGGAGCTGTTTTTT; CDR3 protein: CASSQRPGLAGEGTGELFF
J gene: TRBJ1-3; clone size: -; V gene: TRBV7-9; D gene: -; CDR3 DNA: TGTGCCAGCAGACTGGAGAGCTCTGGAAACACCATATATTTT; CDR3 protein: CASRLESSGNTIYF
J gene: TRBJ2-1; clone size: few; V gene: TRBV6-2/TRBV6-3; D gene: TRBD2; CDR3 DNA: TGTGCCAGCAGTACCCCTAGCGGTACCTACAATGAGCAGTTCTTC; CDR3 protein: CASSTPSGTYNEQFF
J gene: TRBJ1-1; clone size: -; V gene: TRBV5-4; D gene: TRBD1; CDR3 DNA: TGTGCCAGCAGAGGACAGGACCCCACTGAAGCTTTCTTT; CDR3 protein: CASRGQDPTEAFF
J gene: TRBJ2-1; clone size: -; V gene: TRBV4-3; D gene: TRBD1; CDR3 DNA: TGCGCCAGCAGCCAAGATCGGGACAGGGCGATATGGAGCTACAATGAGCAGTTCTTC; CDR3 protein: CASSQDRDRAIWSYNEQFF
J gene: TRBJ2-1; clone size: few; V gene: TRBV5-1; D gene: -; CDR3 DNA: TGCGCCAGCAGCTTATATTTCACAGCCCGGCCACCCAATGAGCAGTTCTTC; CDR3 protein: CASSLYFTARPPNEQFF
J gene: TRBJ1-5; clone size: many; V gene: TRBV7-2; D gene: -; CDR3 DNA: TGTGCCAGCAGCCAACAGGGTAATAGCAATCAGCCCCAGCATTTT; CDR3 protein: CASSQQGNSNQPQHF
J gene: TRBJ1-2; clone size: few; V gene: TRBV5-5; D gene: -; CDR3 DNA: TGTGCCAGCATGAATCTGGGTGACAGAAGGAACTATGGCTACACCTTC; CDR3 protein: CASMNLGDRRNYGYTF
J gene: TRBJ2-3; clone size: -; V gene: TRBV6-1; D gene: TRBD1; CDR3 DNA: TGTGCCAGTGGGACAGGGAATCTTGCCTTCGCAGATACGCAGTATTTT; CDR3 protein: CASGTGNLAFADTQYF
J gene: TRBJ1-6; clone size: -; V gene: TRBV7-2; D gene: TRBD1; CDR3 DNA: TGTGCCAGCAAGACGAGCTGGGGACAGCTGGGTTCACCCCTCCACTTT; CDR3 protein: CASKTSWGQLGSPLHF
J gene: TRBJ1-3; clone size: many; V gene: TRBV18; D gene: -; CDR3 DNA: TGTGCCAGCTCACCATCGGGTTCTGGAAACACCATATATTTT; CDR3 protein: CASSPSGSGNTIYF
J gene: TRBJ1-1; clone size: many; V gene: TRBV20-1; D gene: TRBD1; CDR3 DNA: TGCAGTGCTAGACAACGGTGGGACAGACAGAACACTGAAGCTTTCTTT; CDR3 protein: CSARQRWDRQNTEAFF
J gene: TRBJ2-5; clone size: few; V gene: TRBV4-1; D gene: -; CDR3 DNA: TGCGCCAGCAGCCAAGATTCCGGACAGCAAGAGACCCAGTACTTC; CDR3 protein: CASSQDSGQQETQYF
J gene: TRBJ1-5; clone size: -; V gene: TRBV23-1; D gene: -; CDR3 DNA: TGCGCCAGCAGTCAATCGAGGGCCAGGGGCAATCAGCCCCAGCATTTT; CDR3 protein: CASSQSRARGNQPQHF
J gene: TRBJ2-2; clone size: many; V gene: TRBV5-1; D gene: TRBD2; CDR3 DNA: TGCGCCAGCAGCTTGAGGACTAGCGGGAACACCGGGGAGCTGTTTTTT; CDR3 protein: CASSLRTSGNTGELFF
J gene: TRBJ2-3; clone size: few; V gene: TRBV3-1; D gene: -; CDR3 DNA: TGTGCCAGCAGCCAAGGGTTTAGCAGAGATACGCAGTATTTT; CDR3 protein: CASSQGFSRDTQYF